One and the same sample provided the 24 T cell receptor beta chains below, sequenced in a study of beta chain features in type 1 diabetes. The antigens for these receptors are not known. Study observations and caveats: Type 1 diabetes patients had moderately but significantly shorter TCRB CDR3s in all four CD4+ subsets.

The isolated RNA, all of it, was reverse transcribed, so expressed TCRB transcripts were what got sequenced. Generated by immunoSEQ multiplex PCR, the TCRdb table keeps only in-frame clones and is missing some. This table holds around 710,000 clones, around 12% found once. Sequenced sample: naive CD4+ T cells from blood. All receptors derive from a man between 25 and 39 years old with type 1 diabetes.

The chain combines TRBV5-1 with TRBJ2-5; D may match TRBD1 or TRBD2 (5 bases each). The CDR3 spans 15 residues. CDR1 SGHRS and CDR2 YFSETQ come from the germline V gene. V gave up 0 bases and J gave up 5 bases, with 14 bases separating them. The CDR3 bases are TGCGCCAGCAGCTTGGTTGACGGGGCAGTGGAGACCCAGTACTTC. Its translation is CASSLVDGAVETQYF.

The V call is TRBV7-6, the J call TRBJ1-5, with a possible D match to TRBD1 (6 bases). V was pared by 5 bases and J by 0 bases, with 11 bases between. The CDR3 contains 15 residues. The germline V gene encodes CDR1 SGHVS and CDR2 FNYEAQ. The CDR3 region is CASSQGLGSNQPQHF. The CDR3 DNA follows: TGTGCCAGCAGCCAGGGGTTAGGTAGCAATCAGCCCCAGCATTTT.

V and J are TRBV7-9 and TRBJ2-3; 9 bases match TRBD2. The CDR3 is 16 amino acids. With 5 bases clipped from V and 2 bases from J, the junction kept 8 bases outside the gene matches. Germline V CDR1 and CDR2: SEHNR, FQNEAQ (reference sequence). CDR3 in DNA: TGTGCCAGCAGCCATAGCGGGGGAGGCCACACAGATACGCAGTATTTT. It specifies CASSHSGGGHTDTQYF.

The CDR3 DNA follows: TGCGCCAGCAGCTTGGGTGGGACTAGCGGAACCTACGAGCAGTACTTC. Amino acid sequence: CASSLGGTSGTYEQYF. This chain connects TRBV5-1 to TRBJ2-7; 11 bases line up with TRBD2. CDR1 and CDR2 (germline): SGHRS, YFSETQ. The junction had 4 bases not matched to a gene; V was cut back by 0 bases and J by 2 bases. The CDR3 consists of 16 residues.

In its sample, this clone was seen a few times. The chain has TRBV9 and TRBJ2-6; D unclear. Germline assignment: CDR1 SGDLS and CDR2 YYNGEE. CDR3 size: 18 residues. Deletions cut 0 bases from V and 0 bases from J, with 13 bases between. The CDR3 loop reads CASSVVNTRYSGANVLTF. In DNA, the CDR3 is TGTGCCAGCAGCGTAGTTAACACCAGATACTCTGGGGCCAACGTCCTGACTTTC.

The rearrangement links TRBV7-2 to TRBJ2-5; D is ambiguous. The V end was cut by 5 bases, the J end by 0 bases, with 13 bases between. Germline loops: CDR1 SGHTA, CDR2 FQGNSA. CDR3 length: 15 amino acids. The DNA of the CDR3 is TGTGCCAGCAGCCCAATGAATGGGAACCAAGAGACCCAGTACTTC. Translating gives CASSPMNGNQETQYF.

This clone was observed a few times. V gene TRBV9 combines with J gene TRBJ2-5, with 8 bases identical to TRBD1. CDR1 and CDR2 (germline): SGDLS, YYNGEE. This CDR3 is built from 14 residues. J gave up 5 bases and V 4 bases, and 7 bases lay outside the gene matches. The CDR3 region has the DNA TGTGCCAGCAGCCCCCAAGGACAGGGTGAGACCCAGTACTTC. Its translation is CASSPQGQGETQYF.

A few counts support this clone. CDR3 bases: TGTGCCAGCAGCCGCCCAACAGGGCAGGGGTCACCCCTCCACTTT. Encoded protein: CASSRPTGQGSPLHF. The chain combines TRBV5-4 with TRBJ1-6, with TRBD1 as a possible D gene (6 bases). The CDR3 has 15 amino acids. Germline CDR1 reads SGHNT; CDR2 reads YYREEE (reference sequence). V was clipped by 4 bases and J by 10 bases, with 18 bases between them.

This clone came up a few times. The V and J genes are TRBV14 and TRBJ2-6; no firm D call. CDR1 and CDR2 from the germline V gene are SGHDN and FVKESK. Trimming shortened V by 6 bases and J by 0 bases, and 9 bases separated the two germline ends. The CDR3 has 15 amino acids. CDR3 loop: CASSRHSSGANVLTF. As DNA, the CDR3 is TGTGCCAGCAGTCGTCACTCCTCTGGGGCCAACGTCCTGACTTTC.

Only a few counts were recorded for this clone. The gene calls are TRBV2 and TRBJ1-5, with 8 bases lining up with TRBD1. The CDR3 totals 15 residues. Per the germline V gene, CDR1 is SNHLY and CDR2 is FYNNEI. V was clipped by 5 bases and J by 3 bases; unmatched bases: 6. The CDR3 coding sequence is TGTGCCAGCAGTCTTGACAGGGGCCTCAATCAGCCCCAGCATTTT. Translating gives CASSLDRGLNQPQHF.

CDR3 loop: CASALAAAYNEQFF. The CDR3 nucleotides read TGTGCCAGCGCACTGGCTGCGGCCTACAATGAGCAGTTCTTC. The chain employs TRBV11-3 and TRBJ2-1, with no clear D. Germline V gene sequence: CDR1 SGHNT, CDR2 YENEEA. V lost 8 bases and J lost 2, with 13 bases in between. CDR3 length: 14 amino acids.

This clone occurred a few times. The same CDR3 is also encoded by other DNA sequences in this sample. The chain has TRBV28 and TRBJ2-7; TRBD1 might be the D (5 bases). Trimming removed 7 bases at V and 4 bases at J, with 8 bases between. The CDR3 is 11 residues long. From germline, CDR1 is MDHEN and CDR2 SYDVKM. The DNA for the CDR3 is TGTGCCAGCACAAGGGGATACGAGCAGTACTTC. This translates into CASTRGYEQYF.

This clone was found a few times. The chain links TRBV11-2 to TRBJ2-3; D is undetermined. CDR3 length: 13 residues. Germline V gene data show CDR1 as SGHAT and CDR2 as FQNNGV. The germline V and J ends were trimmed by 0 bases and 6 bases, with 7 bases remaining between them. This chain's CDR3 is CASSLDVRDTQYF. The CDR3 DNA is TGTGCCAGCAGCTTAGATGTCAGGGATACGCAGTATTTT.

This clone has only a few counts. V and J are TRBV7-3 and TRBJ2-6; weak D call: TRBD2 (5 bases). The CDR3 extends over 15 amino acids. V lost 1 base and J 11 bases, leaving 15 bases between the germline ends. The V gene's germline CDR1 is SGHTA and CDR2 FQGTGA. The CDR3 loop reads CASSLISGNRDVLTF. The CDR3 DNA reads as TGTGCCAGCAGCTTAATCTCGGGGAATCGGGACGTCCTGACTTTC.

For the CDR3, the DNA is TGTGCCAGCAGCACCTCTCCGGAGAACACCGGGGAGCTGTTTTTT. It is translated as CASSTSPENTGELFF. The rearrangement joins TRBV11-3 to TRBJ2-2; no clear D gene. Germline V gene sequence: CDR1 SGHNT, CDR2 YENEEA. The CDR3 is 15 amino acids. V lost 5 bases and J lost 1, with 11 bases in between.

This clone showed up just a few times. This chain joins TRBV7-9 and TRBJ1-2, with D perhaps TRBD1 (5 bases). The V gene lost 5 bases and the J gene lost 6 bases, with 10 bases spanning the gap. There are 12 residues in the CDR3. Per germline, CDR1 SEHNR and CDR2 FQNEAQ (reference sequence). The CDR3 protein is CASSIRQNGYTF. The CDR3 nucleotides read TGTGCCAGCAGCATCAGACAGAATGGCTACACCTTC. Variable domain in full (rest from reference TRBV7-9 and TRBJ1-2): DTGVSQNPRHKITKRGQNVTFRCDPISEHNRLYWYRQTLGQGPEFLTYFQNEAQLEKSRLLSDRFSAERPKGSFSTLEIQRTEQGDSAMYLCASSIRQNGYTFGSGTRLTVV.

The rearrangement links TRBV10-3 to TRBJ1-1, with D possibly being TRBD1 (6 bases). Trimming took off 7 bases at V and 6 bases at J, with 21 bases between the two ends. This CDR3 comprises 15 residues. Germline-derived CDR1 and CDR2 are ENHRY and SYGVKD. The CDR3 region has the DNA TGTGCCATCACCGAAGGGGGACAAGGGCGGTCTGAAGCTTTCTTT. Its translation is CAITEGGQGRSEAFF.

The CDR3 coding sequence is TGCGCCAGCAGCCAAGAGGGTCAGGCGAACACCGGGGAGCTGTTTTTT. This translates into CASSQEGQANTGELFF. This chain connects TRBV4-3 to TRBJ2-2; D remains unclear. V was cut by 0 bases and J by 0 bases, with 8 bases left in between. The CDR3 has 16 residues. The germline V gene has CDR1 LGHNA and CDR2 YSLEER.

As DNA, the CDR3 is TGCGCCAGCAGCTTGAGTAACTCTGGAAACACCATATATTTT. Its protein is CASSLSNSGNTIYF. The V gene is TRBV5-1, the J gene TRBJ1-3; D gene unclear. V was shortened by 1 base and J by 0 bases, with 5 bases between the two germline ends. The CDR3 length is 14 residues. Germline CDR1 reads SGHRS; CDR2 reads YFSETQ.

There are a few counts of this clone. The genes are TRBV14 and TRBJ2-3, with D possibly being TRBD2 (5 bases). V lost 1 base and J 8 bases, leaving 10 bases between the germline ends. The germline V gene encodes CDR1 SGHDN and CDR2 FVKESK. The CDR3 loop spans 13 amino acids. The CDR3 reads CASSQGPGFTQYF. In DNA, the CDR3 is TGTGCCAGCAGCCAAGGACCGGGATTTACGCAGTATTTT.

The table lists this clone with a few counts. This chain connects TRBV18 to TRBJ2-5; D might be TRBD1 (6 bases). There are 12 residues in the CDR3. Trimming shortened V by 3 bases and J by 4 bases, and 6 bases separated the two germline ends. Germline values: CDR1 KGHSH, CDR2 LQKENI. The CDR3 protein is CASSPGAETQYF. CDR3 in DNA: TGTGCCAGCTCACCGGGGGCAGAGACCCAGTACTTC.

The chain recombines TRBV2 with TRBJ2-5, with D perhaps TRBD1 (5 bases). The tail of the sequence fits TRBJ2-7 better, so the J call may be wrong. Germline V lookup: CDR1 SNHLY, CDR2 FYNNEI. The CDR3 totals 11 residues. CDR3 DNA sequence: TGTGCCAGCAGTGCCAGGGTCGAGCAGTACTTC. Encoded protein: CASSARVEQYF.

Only a few counts were recorded for this clone. The sample contains more than one DNA sequence encoding this CDR3. The genes are TRBV4-3 and TRBJ1-3; D call uncertain. The germline gives CDR1 LGHNA, CDR2 YSLEER. Trimming cost V 1 base and J 0 bases, with 10 bases left between them. The CDR3 is made up of 16 amino acids. As DNA, the CDR3 is TGCGCCAGCAGCCAAGGGACGGTCTACTCTGGAAACACCATATATTTT. Its protein product is CASSQGTVYSGNTIYF.

The V and J genes are TRBV9 and TRBJ1-5, with TRBD1 matching 7 bases. The CDR3 contains 17 residues. With 10 bases clipped from V and 1 base from J, the junction kept 17 bases outside the gene matches. CDR1 is SGDLS, CDR2 YYNGEE, per germline. The CDR3 reads CAPNVGQVRVSNQPQHF. CDR3 sequence (DNA): TGTGCCCCCAATGTTGGACAGGTGCGGGTGAGCAATCAGCCCCAGCATTTT.